Shown below are 26 T cell receptor beta chains from a single sample sequenced in a study of blood T cell repertoires in COVID-19. The protocol was immunoSEQ multiplex PCR, while the TCRdb copy is restricted to in-frame clones and leaves out a portion. The repertoire holds fewer than 300,000 clones, with roughly 87% as singletons. The sample comprised peripheral blood. These receptors all come from a human donor in a cohort sampled during active COVID-19.

The chain is built from TRBV27 and TRBJ2-7; 10 bases agree with TRBD1. The CDR3 runs 13 residues. V gave up 6 bases and J gave up 4 bases; unmatched junction bases: 3. Germline lookup yields CDR1 MNHEY and CDR2 SMNVEV (reference sequence). The CDR3 DNA reads as TGTGCCAGCAGACGACAGGGGGCTTACGAGCAGTACTTC. This sequence encodes CASRRQGAYEQYF.

CDR3 loop: CASSYGGAGNTIYF. For the CDR3, the DNA is TGTGCCAGCAGTTACGGGGGGGCTGGAAACACCATATATTTT. The V and J genes are TRBV6-5 and TRBJ1-3, with D tentatively TRBD1 (5 bases). There are 14 residues in the CDR3. Germline loops: CDR1 MNHEY, CDR2 SVGAGI. The germline V and J ends were trimmed by 2 bases and 2 bases, with 7 bases remaining between them.

The chain combines TRBV6-5 with TRBJ1-1, with D possibly being TRBD1 (6 bases). Looked up from germline, CDR1 is MNHEY and CDR2 is SVGAGI. The length of the CDR3 is 15 residues. Trimming took 8 bases from V and 0 from J, leaving 16 bases between them. The CDR3 reads CASSQQGMVNTEAFF. CDR3 coding DNA: TGTGCCAGCTCCCAGCAGGGGATGGTGAACACTGAAGCTTTCTTT.

This CDR3 reads CASSPQASSTDTQYF. For the CDR3, the DNA is TGCGCCAGCAGCCCGCAGGCTAGCAGCACAGATACGCAGTATTTT. The rearrangement uses TRBV5-1 and TRBJ2-3, with a weak D call TRBD2 (5 bases). This CDR3 region has 15 residues. Germline CDR1 is SGHRS and CDR2 is YFSETQ. V was pared by 4 bases and J by 0 bases, with 12 bases between.

The rearrangement joins TRBV11-3 to TRBJ2-2; 7 nucleotides line up with TRBD1. The V gene's germline CDR1 is SGHNT and CDR2 YENEEA. After removal of 2 bases from V and 4 bases from J, the junction contained 4 bases not matched to a gene. The CDR3 is made up of 15 amino acids. CDR3 nucleotides: TGTGCCAGCAGCTTATCGACAGGGCCCACCGGGGAGCTGTTTTTT. Residues: CASSLSTGPTGELFF.

This chain uses TRBV3-1 (or the pseudogene TRBV3-2) with TRBJ1-1; D is perhaps TRBD1 (5 bases). This CDR3 comprises 14 residues. Germline CDR1 reads LGHDT; CDR2 reads YNNKEL (reference sequence). Trimming took 1 base from V and 7 from J, leaving 13 bases between them. CDR3 bases: TGTGCCAGCAGCCAAGGGGGGGGAGGGGTTGAAGCTTTCTTT. Translation gives CASSQGGGGVEAFF.

This sequence joins TRBV29-1 and TRBJ2-3; possibly TRBD1 for D (6 bases). Germline lookup yields CDR1 SQVTM and CDR2 ANQGSEA. This CDR3 contains 14 residues. The ends were cut back, 7 bases at V and 4 bases at J, with 18 bases in the middle. Written as DNA, the CDR3 is TGCAGCGCCACGAAGGGGGTCGAGGCAGATACGCAGTATTTT. Protein product: CSATKGVEADTQYF.

The V gene is TRBV19, the J gene TRBJ2-3; TRBD2 matches 10 bases. The germline CDR1 and CDR2 sequences are LNHDA and SQIVND (reference sequence). J was trimmed by 5 bases and V by 6 bases; bases with no gene match: 8. This CDR3 has 15 amino acids. CDR3 in DNA: TGTGCCAGTAGGATTAGCGGGAGGAGCTTAGATACGCAGTATTTT. It yields the protein CASRISGRSLDTQYF. The variable domain in full, with the rest retrieved from reference TRBV19 and TRBJ2-3, is DGGITQSPKYLFRKEGQNVTLSCEQNLNHDAMYWYRQDPGQGLRLIYYSQIVNDFQKGDIAEGYSVSREKKESFPLTVTSAQKNPTAFYLCASRISGRSLDTQYFGPGTRLTVL.

This chain links TRBV10-3 with TRBJ1-3; D is unresolved. The V and J ends lost 7 bases and 0 bases respectively, with 7 bases between them. This CDR3 region has 13 residues. Per germline, CDR1 ENHRY and CDR2 SYGVKD. The CDR3 loop reads CAIMETSGNTIYF. Here the CDR3 DNA reads TGTGCCATCATGGAGACCTCTGGAAACACCATATATTTT.

V is TRBV19 and J is TRBJ2-3; a possible D gene is TRBD2 (6 bases). The germline V gene encodes CDR1 LNHDA and CDR2 SQIVND (reference sequence). Trimming shortened V by 5 bases and J by 2 bases, and 11 bases separated the two germline ends. The CDR3 extends over 14 amino acids. The DNA of the CDR3 is TGTGCCAGTAGTTCTAGCGTGACCACAGATACGCAGTATTTT. Amino acids: CASSSSVTTDTQYF.

This clone was seen a handful of times. V gene TRBV6-5 combines with J gene TRBJ2-2; 7 nucleotides agree with TRBD1. J lost 0 bases, V lost 4 bases, and 2 bases had no gene match. Germline CDR1 and CDR2: MNHEY and SVGAGI. CDR3 length: 15 amino acids. The CDR3 reads CASSWGTANTGELFF. In DNA, the CDR3 is TGTGCCAGCAGTTGGGGGACAGCGAACACCGGGGAGCTGTTTTTT.

The table lists this clone with a count of one. This chain links TRBV9 with TRBJ2-5; the D is unclear. V was trimmed by 2 bases and J by 4 bases, leaving 9 bases between them. The CDR3 has 13 amino acids. Germline V gene sequence: CDR1 SGDLS, CDR2 YYNGEE. The CDR3 loop reads CASSVNLGETQYF. Written as DNA, the CDR3 is TGTGCCAGCAGCGTCAATCTAGGAGAGACCCAGTACTTC.

The chain joins TRBV6-1 to TRBJ1-2; 10 nucleotides agree with TRBD1. CDR3 size: 15 residues. CDR1 is MNHNS and CDR2 is SASEGT in the germline V gene. V shed 1 base, J shed 6 bases, and the junction held 5 bases outside the gene matches. CDR3 bases: TGTGCCAGCAGTGAAGGGACAGGGGGAAGGAATGGCTACACCTTC. Its translation: CASSEGTGGRNGYTF.

The chain joins TRBV5-4 to TRBJ2-7; 8 positions agree with TRBD1. Germline V gene data show CDR1 as SGHNT and CDR2 as YYREEE (reference sequence). The CDR3 totals 14 residues. Trimming at V came to 0 bases and at J to 4 bases, leaving 3 bases not matched to a gene. CDR3 amino acids: CASSLGTGIYEQYF. The CDR3 nucleotides read TGTGCCAGCAGCTTGGGGACAGGGATATACGAGCAGTACTTC.

This clone came up a few times. CDR3 bases: TGCGCCAGCAGCCATATCCAGGGACAGGGGGCTCGTGAAGCTTTCTTT. Residues: CASSHIQGQGAREAFF. The chain is built from TRBV5-1 and TRBJ1-1; 12 bases map to TRBD1. CDR3 size: 16 residues. V lost 4 bases to trimming and J lost 7 bases; unmatched junction nucleotides: 11. The V gene's germline CDR1 is SGHRS and CDR2 YFSETQ.

This clone was picked up one time. The chain couples TRBV5-6 to TRBJ2-1; 9 bases are shared with TRBD2. Germline V gene lookup returns CDR1 SGHDT and CDR2 YYEEEE. The CDR3 loop spans 15 amino acids. V lost 3 bases and J lost 5; bases outside the gene matches: 6. CDR3 amino acids: CASSYSGGVNNEQFF. The CDR3 DNA reads as TGTGCCAGCAGCTATAGCGGGGGTGTTAACAATGAGCAGTTCTTC.

This clone was detected only once. The chain employs TRBV28 and TRBJ2-3; weak D call: TRBD1 (6 bases). V was trimmed by 4 bases and J by 2 bases, leaving 13 bases between them. The germline gives CDR1 MDHEN, CDR2 SYDVKM. CDR3 length: 15 amino acids. The CDR3 region has the DNA TGTGCCAGCAGTTCACCCCCGGGACACACAGATACGCAGTATTTT. It translates to CASSSPPGHTDTQYF.

The chain uses TRBV5-4 and TRBJ1-2; 7 bases match TRBD1. The CDR3 is 12 residues long. The junction had 5 bases not matched to a gene; V was cut back by 4 bases and J by 8 bases. Looked up from germline, CDR1 is SGHNT and CDR2 is YYREEE (reference sequence). The CDR3 sequence: CASSGQVGGYTF. The CDR3 region has the DNA TGTGCCAGCAGCGGACAGGTTGGCGGCTACACCTTC.

To note about this clone: This specimen includes other DNA sequences encoding the same CDR3. The V gene is TRBV12-3 or TRBV12-4, the J gene TRBJ1-2; tentative D call: TRBD1 (5 bases). Trimming removed 6 bases at V and 2 bases at J, with 10 bases between. CDR3 length: 13 amino acids. CDR3 sequence (DNA): TGTGCCAGCAGCCCGGGGGGAAACTATGGCTACACCTTC. Amino acid sequence: CASSPGGNYGYTF.

The rearrangement joins TRBV27 to TRBJ1-1; weak D call: TRBD1 (5 bases). The V and J ends lost 5 bases and 5 bases respectively, with 18 bases between them. The CDR3 is 15 amino acids. CDR1 is MNHEY, CDR2 SMNVEV, per germline (reference sequence). The CDR3 loop is CASSTRQSVGTEAFF. In DNA form, the CDR3 reads TGTGCCAGCAGTACGCGACAGTCGGTGGGAACTGAAGCTTTCTTT.

This chain joins TRBV5-6 and TRBJ1-2; D is ambiguous. Germline CDR1 and CDR2: SGHDT and YYEEEE. Trimming pared 6 bases from V and 4 bases from J, leaving 10 bases between. The length of the CDR3 is 12 residues. The CDR3 loop reads CASTKALYGYTF. CDR3 sequence (DNA): TGTGCCAGCACCAAAGCGCTCTATGGCTACACCTTC.

The chain has TRBV3-1 (or the pseudogene TRBV3-2) and TRBJ1-2, with 7 bases aligning to TRBD1. V was clipped by 1 base and J by 8 bases; unmatched bases: 7. Germline V lookup: CDR1 LGHDT, CDR2 YNNKEL (reference sequence). CDR3 length: 14 amino acids. The CDR3 DNA sequence: TGTGCCAGCAGCCAAGGCCGAGACAGGGAAGGCTACACCTTC. Its translation is CASSQGRDREGYTF.

The V call is TRBV15, the J call TRBJ1-5; D gene ambiguous. CDR3 length equals 14 residues. Germline-derived CDR1 and CDR2 are LNHNV and YYDKDF (reference sequence). Trimming took off 0 bases at V and 8 bases at J, with 11 bases between the two ends. DNA for the CDR3: TGTGCCACCAGCAGAGATCGGGGAATTGAGCCCCAGCATTTT. This gives the protein CATSRDRGIEPQHF.

With respect to this clone: The limits of the CDR3 on the DNA are not certain, so only TCRdb's listed CDR3 is given. The chain uses TRBV21-1 and TRBJ2-7; the D call TRBD1 from the table was never checked on the DNA. TRBV21-1 is a pseudogene locus. 18 amino acids form the CDR3, both terminal residues included. Here the CDR3 reads CASSKFAQGTSYYYEQYF.

The chain recombines TRBV19 with TRBJ2-1, with TRBD2 matching 9 bases. There are 15 residues in the CDR3. CDR1 and CDR2 (germline): LNHDA, SQIVND (reference sequence). Trimming took 4 bases from V and 7 from J; bases not matched to a gene: 8. The CDR3 region is CASSRLAGDGNEQFF. CDR3 DNA sequence: TGTGCCAGTAGTAGGTTAGCGGGAGATGGGAATGAGCAGTTCTTC.

The V gene is TRBV5-4, the J gene TRBJ2-5; the D gene is possibly TRBD1 (7 bases). The CDR3 totals 14 residues. V was shortened by 4 bases and J by 3 bases, with 13 bases between the two germline ends. Germline loops: CDR1 SGHNT, CDR2 YYREEE (reference sequence). CDR3 nucleotides: TGTGCCAGCAGCCAGCAGGGGGGTAAAGAGACCCAGTACTTC. Translated: CASSQQGGKETQYF.